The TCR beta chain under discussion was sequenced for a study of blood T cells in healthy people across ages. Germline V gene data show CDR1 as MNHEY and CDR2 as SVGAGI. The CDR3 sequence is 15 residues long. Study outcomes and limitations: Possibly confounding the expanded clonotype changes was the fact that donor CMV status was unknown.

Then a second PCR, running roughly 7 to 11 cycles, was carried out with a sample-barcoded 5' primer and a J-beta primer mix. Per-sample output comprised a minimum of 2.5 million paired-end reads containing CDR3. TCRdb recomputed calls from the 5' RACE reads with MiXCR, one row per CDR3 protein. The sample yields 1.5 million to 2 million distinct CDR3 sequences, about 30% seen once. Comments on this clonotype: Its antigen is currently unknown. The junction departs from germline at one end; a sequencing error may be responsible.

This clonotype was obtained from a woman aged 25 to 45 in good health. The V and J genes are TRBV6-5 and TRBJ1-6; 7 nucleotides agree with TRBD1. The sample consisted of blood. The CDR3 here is CASTPGGQSNSPRHF. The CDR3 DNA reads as TGTGCCAGCACCCCAGGGGGACAGAGCAATTCACCCCGCCACTTT.